Listed here is a single T cell receptor beta chain. Its binding antigen is unknown. No per-base quality is available; no much larger clone lies one base away. Measured from the cysteine to the phenylalanine, the CDR3 is 13 residues long. CDR3 DNA is the only sequence kept; it has 39 bases, read in frame from the first base. The germline V gene (reference sequence) sets CDR1 to LNHDA and CDR2 to SQIVND. After removal of 2 bases from V and 7 bases from J, the junction retains 4 bases not matched to a gene. The immunoSEQ Assay, a bias-controlled multiplex PCR, was used to amplify TCRbeta CDR3 regions from genomic DNA. The authors processed their data as follows. The number of nucleated cells in each sample was estimated from the amplification of reference gene primers within the assay. Sequence reads were collapsed and filtered to measure the absolute abundance of every unique TCRbeta CDR3 rearrangement. For each sample, productive Simpson clonality was calculated as the square root of Simpson's diversity index across productive rearrangements. TCRdb carries this immuneACCESS record with in-frame sequences only. Its versions omit some clonotypes, under half of them owing to an unresolved V gene in the studies checked, with the rest unexplained. V, J and clone size derive from that table, while D and trimming were established from the DNA sequence. Recorded for this sample are more than 95,000 clones; 85% to 90% of them occurred a single time. The top ten hold roughly 4.6% of the sample.

The data stem from a study of blood T cell repertoires in COVID-19 (dated by TCRdb to 2019 to 2021). In the study overall: The collaborator samples originated in the United States, Italy and Spain and spanned the acute and convalescent phases of COVID-19. The dataset comprised deeply sampled blood TCRbeta repertoires from subjects exposed to, actively infected with, or recovered from COVID-19. The repertoires were released in a freely available public database intended as a resource for research on the immune response to SARS-CoV-2. Where available, HLA class I and class II types were taken from metadata supplied by the sample provider and were not determined by assay-based typing. The prospective study material was composed of cDNA or gDNA derived from T cells, B-cell-depleted T cells, or PBMCs. Sample metadata almost always included a de-identified subject ID, COVID-19 status, age in years and sex. The samples were drawn from the first 160 participants of the ongoing ImmuneRACE study and from 1,254 subjects provided by 6 global collaborators.

Collaborating institutions collected whole blood in K2EDTA tubes following their own protocols. For TCRbeta analysis, collaborator samples were shipped as frozen whole blood, as isolated PBMCs, or as DNA extracted from either sample type. What the authors observed across the whole study: The amount of clinical and demographic metadata varied by source and participant and was provided uncurated.

The sample comprised peripheral blood. This receptor was obtained from a human donor in a cohort sampled during active COVID-19. Recombination linked TRBV19 to TRBJ2-7, with TRBD1 identical over 8 junction bases. The CDR3 region reads CASSIQGAMEQYF. The DNA sequence is as follows: TGTGCCAGTAGTATACAGGGGGCCATGGAGCAGTACTTC.